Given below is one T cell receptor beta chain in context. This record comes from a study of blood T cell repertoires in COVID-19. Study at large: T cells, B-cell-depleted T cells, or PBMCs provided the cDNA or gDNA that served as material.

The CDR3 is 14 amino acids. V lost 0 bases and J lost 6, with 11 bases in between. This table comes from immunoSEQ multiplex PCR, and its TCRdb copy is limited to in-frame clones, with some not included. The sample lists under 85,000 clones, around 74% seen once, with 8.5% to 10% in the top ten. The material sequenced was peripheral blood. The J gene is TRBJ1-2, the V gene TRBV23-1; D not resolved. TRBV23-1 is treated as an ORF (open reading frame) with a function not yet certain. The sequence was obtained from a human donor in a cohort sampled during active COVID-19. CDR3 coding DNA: TGCGCCAGCAGTCAATCGGAGGGCTATGATGGCTACACCTTC. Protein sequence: CASSQSEGYDGYTF.